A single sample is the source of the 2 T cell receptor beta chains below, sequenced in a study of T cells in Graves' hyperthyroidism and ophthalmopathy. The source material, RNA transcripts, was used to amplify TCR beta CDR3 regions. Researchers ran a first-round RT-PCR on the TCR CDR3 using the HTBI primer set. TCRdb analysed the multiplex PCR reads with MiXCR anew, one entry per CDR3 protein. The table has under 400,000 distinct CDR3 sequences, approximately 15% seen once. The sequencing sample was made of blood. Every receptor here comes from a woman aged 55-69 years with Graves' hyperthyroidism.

CDR3 sequence: CSARDHGGTSYEQYF. For the CDR3, the DNA is TGCAGTGCTAGAGATCACGGGGGAACCTCCTACGAGCAGTACTTC. The chain couples TRBV20-1 to TRBJ2-7, with TRBD2 as a possible D gene (6 bases). This CDR3 region has 15 residues. Germline V gene data show CDR1 as DFQATT and CDR2 as SNEGSKA (reference sequence). Trimming left V 0 bases short and J 0 bases short, with 12 bases between.

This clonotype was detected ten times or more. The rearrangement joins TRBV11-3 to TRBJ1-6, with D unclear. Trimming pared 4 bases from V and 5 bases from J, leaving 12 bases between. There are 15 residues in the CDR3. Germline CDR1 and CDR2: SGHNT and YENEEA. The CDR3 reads CASSSRTADNSPLHF. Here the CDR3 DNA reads TGTGCCAGCAGCTCCAGGACTGCTGATAATTCACCCCTCCACTTT. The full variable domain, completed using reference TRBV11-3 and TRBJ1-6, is EAGVVQSPRYKIIEKKQPVAFWCNPISGHNTLYWYLQNLGQGPELLIRYENEEAVDDSQLPKDRFSAERLKGVDSTLKIQPAELGDSAVYLCASSSRTADNSPLHFGNGTRLTVT.